The rows below give T cell receptor beta chains drawn from one sample of a study of cytotoxic CD8 clonotypes in ibrutinib-treated CLL. The repertoire was sequenced with immunoSEQ multiplex PCR; TCRdb's copy has only in-frame clones and lacks some. The sample consists of 110,000 to 150,000 clones, about 80% of them appearing once. The sample consisted of PBMCs, taken after 24 months of ibrutinib treatment. Receptor source: a human donor with chronic lymphocytic leukemia. CDR3s include the opening cysteine and the closing phenylalanine or tryptophan. A D gene is named only where the DNA matches it firmly. Size values are once, few and many counts, or a class for expanded clones, and some rows have none.

TRBV4-3,TRBJ2-3,TRBD2,-,CASSQETSGNFDTQYF,TGCGCCAGCAGCCAAGAGACTAGCGGGAACTTCGATACGCAGTATTTT
TRBV5-1,TRBJ2-5,-,-,CASSLARGTQYF,TGCGCCAGCAGCTTGGCTCGAGGGACCCAGTACTTC
TRBV28,TRBJ2-4,-,-,CASSLVVQRLAKNIQYF,TGTGCCAGCAGTTTAGTCGTACAGCGACTAGCCAAAAACATTCAGTACTTC
TRBV29-1,TRBJ2-7,-,-,CSVELSYEQYF,TGCAGCGTTGAATTGTCCTACGAGCAGTACTTC
TRBV7-7,TRBJ2-5,-,many,CASSLNYAETQYF,TGTGCTAGCAGCTTAAATTACGCGGAGACCCAGTACTTC
TRBV14,TRBJ1-4,-,-,CASRSQYNEKLFF,TGTGCCAGTAGGTCCCAGTATAATGAAAAACTGTTTTTT
TRBV2,TRBJ1-1,TRBD1,-,CASSEDRGRGTEAFF,TGTGCCAGCAGTGAGGACAGGGGTAGGGGCACTGAAGCTTTCTTT
TRBV2,TRBJ2-5,-,once,CASTRLEETQYF,TGTGCCAGCACCCGACTGGAAGAGACCCAGTACTTC
TRBV28,TRBJ1-2,-,-,CASSLLRGVGYGYTF,TGTGCCAGCAGTTTATTGAGGGGAGTTGGCTATGGCTACACCTTC
TRBV7-9,TRBJ2-7,-,-,CAGGSGTAEQYF,TGTGCTGGGGGGAGTGGGACCGCCGAGCAGTACTTC
TRBV7-3,TRBJ2-2,-,-,CASSLFSPPNTGELFF,TGTGCCAGCAGCTTATTTTCCCCCCCGAACACCGGGGAGCTGTTTTTT
TRBV6-6,TRBJ1-4,-,-,CASSYSPGHRGEKLFF,TGTGCCAGCAGTTACTCGCCCGGTCACCGGGGGGAAAAACTGTTTTTT
TRBV7-3,TRBJ1-2,TRBD1,-,CASSPGTGPQGGYTF,TGTGCCAGCAGCCCCGGGACAGGGCCCCAAGGGGGCTACACCTTC